The 31 T cell receptor beta chains reported below all come from one sample, sequenced in a study of blood T cell repertoires in COVID-19. Assay: immunoSEQ multiplex PCR; the TCRdb copy retains only in-frame clones and omits some. The table includes 270,000 or so clones, roughly 91% detected once. Sequencing was done on a sample of peripheral blood. These receptors all stem from a woman in her thirties with COVID-19, enrolled during active disease.

CDR3 protein: CASSLGPGISYEQYF. The CDR3 DNA reads as TGTGCCAGCAGTTTAGGTCCAGGGATCTCCTACGAGCAGTACTTC. This chain uses TRBV27 with TRBJ2-7, with D perhaps matching TRBD1 (5 bases). The CDR3 covers 15 residues. From germline, CDR1 is MNHEY and CDR2 SMNVEV (reference sequence). V was cut by 2 bases and J by 0 bases, with 11 bases left in between.

As to this clone: Relative to the germline gene, one junction end is altered; a read error may explain this. The CDR3 spells CASSPRGDF. CDR3 DNA sequence: TGTGCCAGCAGCCCCCGGGGGGACTTC. The V and J genes are TRBV7-8 and TRBJ1-2; tentative D call: TRBD1 (5 bases). The germline CDR1 and CDR2 sequences are SGHVS and FQNEAQ. The length of the CDR3 is 9 residues.

V gene TRBV7-8 combines with J gene TRBJ1-5, with TRBD1 matching over 7 bases. CDR3 length: 15 amino acids. The V gene end was trimmed by 5 bases and the J gene end by 2 bases; junction bases not matched to a gene: 6. Germline V gene data show CDR1 as SGHVS and CDR2 as FQNEAQ. The CDR3 nucleotides read TGTGCCAGCAGCCCGACAGGGAACGGCAATCAGCCCCAGCATTTT. Protein sequence: CASSPTGNGNQPQHF.

This chain uses TRBV9 with TRBJ2-7, with D perhaps matching TRBD1 (7 bases). This CDR3 contains 16 residues. Trimming removed 0 bases from V and 3 bases from J, with 16 bases in between. Looked up from germline, CDR1 is SGDLS and CDR2 is YYNGEE. The CDR3 coding sequence is TGTGCCAGCAGCGTAGCGGAGGGGGCCCCATACTACGAGCAGTACTTC. Translating gives CASSVAEGAPYYEQYF.

For this clone: One end of the junction is discordant with germline, which a read error may explain. The V call is TRBV5-5, the J call TRBJ2-7; no definite D call. This CDR3 is built from 11 residues. Germline CDR1 SGHKS, CDR2 YYEKEE (reference sequence). CDR3 loop: CASSFSHEQYF. CDR3 in DNA: TGTGCCAGCAGCTTCTCCCACGAGCAGTACTTC. The full variable domain, with the rest looked up from reference TRBV5-5 and TRBJ2-7, is DAGVTQSPTHLIKTRGQQVTLRCSPISGHKSVSWYQQVLGQGPQFIFQYYEKEERGRGNFPDRFSARQFPNYSSELNVNALLLGDSALYLCASSFSHEQYFGPGTRLTVT.

For the CDR3, the DNA is TGCGCCAGCAGCTTCCGACACCTAAGTCAAGAGACCCAGTACTTC. Protein: CASSFRHLSQETQYF. The V call is TRBV5-1, the J call TRBJ2-5; D ambiguous. V lost 2 bases and J 2 bases, leaving 13 bases between the germline ends. The CDR3 loop spans 15 amino acids. Per germline, CDR1 SGHRS and CDR2 YFSETQ.

The gene calls are TRBV19 and TRBJ1-1; tentatively, D is TRBD1 (5 bases). V shed 6 bases and J shed 6 bases, with 17 bases lying between them. The V gene's germline CDR1 is LNHDA and CDR2 SQIVND (reference sequence). This CDR3 spans 14 amino acids. The CDR3 bases are TGTGCCAGTAGCGGCTGGGGGGGGAGGGCTGAAGCTTTCTTT. It is translated as CASSGWGGRAEAFF.

The J gene is TRBJ1-2, the V gene TRBV27; TRBD1 matches at 7 bases. Germline loops: CDR1 MNHEY, CDR2 SMNVEV (reference sequence). This CDR3 is built from 17 residues. J was trimmed by 8 bases and V by 8 bases; bases with no gene match: 23. CDR3 in amino acids: CASAKPGTDPPARGYTF. The CDR3 nucleotides read TGTGCCAGCGCTAAACCGGGGACAGATCCCCCCGCGCGAGGCTACACCTTC.

This clone is a singleton in its sample. The chain joins TRBV2 to TRBJ2-5; unclear D gene. Germline V gene data show CDR1 as SNHLY and CDR2 as FYNNEI. The V and J ends lost 8 bases and 0 bases respectively, with 13 bases between them. The CDR3 covers 14 residues. The CDR3 coding sequence is TGTGCCAGCCATCAGGCCTCGTACCAAGAGACCCAGTACTTC. Amino acids: CASHQASYQETQYF.

The rearrangement links TRBV2 to TRBJ1-1, with D perhaps TRBD1 (6 bases). This CDR3 has 13 residues. Per the germline V gene, CDR1 is SNHLY and CDR2 is FYNNEI. V was cut by 4 bases and J by 4 bases, with 10 bases left in between. The chain's CDR3 is CASSGQGLTEAFF. The DNA of the CDR3 is TGTGCCAGCAGTGGTCAGGGGCTCACTGAAGCTTTCTTT.

This sequence joins TRBV3-1 (or the pseudogene TRBV3-2) and TRBJ1-2, with 7 bases fitting TRBD1. The CDR3 runs to 14 residues. The ends lost 3 bases at V and 4 bases at J; junction bases unmatched: 5. In germline, CDR1 is LGHDT, CDR2 YNNKEL (reference sequence). CDR3 protein: CASSQFGTAYGYTF. The CDR3 region has the DNA TGTGCCAGCAGCCAGTTCGGGACAGCCTATGGCTACACCTTC.

The V and J genes are TRBV28 and TRBJ1-5; 11 bases map to TRBD1. The V gene end was trimmed by 7 bases and the J gene end by 6 bases; junction bases not matched to a gene: 5. The CDR3 loop spans 14 amino acids. Germline CDR1 is MDHEN and CDR2 is SYDVKM. The CDR3 DNA follows: TGTGCCAGCAAGCCCGGGACAGGGGGTCAGCCCCAGCATTTT. Protein sequence: CASKPGTGGQPQHF.

The genes are TRBV19 and TRBJ1-5; D might be TRBD1 (5 bases). The CDR3 loop spans 16 amino acids. V lost 6 bases and J 9 bases, leaving 24 bases between the germline ends. From germline, CDR1 is LNHDA and CDR2 SQIVND (reference sequence). The CDR3 is CASRTGTGGVGGPQHF. The DNA for the CDR3 is TGTGCCAGTAGAACCGGGACCGGGGGTGTTGGGGGGCCCCAGCATTTT.

The rearrangement uses TRBV5-1 and TRBJ1-3, with 7 positions matching TRBD1. The junction had 4 bases not matched to a gene; V was cut back by 4 bases and J by 6 bases. Germline V gene sequence: CDR1 SGHRS, CDR2 YFSETQ. The length of the CDR3 is 13 residues. The CDR3 nucleotides read TGCGCCAGCAGCCCCGACAGGGAAAACACCATATATTTT. Its protein product is CASSPDRENTIYF.

The chain uses TRBV6-5 and TRBJ1-6; D is undetermined. Trimming removed 7 bases at V and 9 bases at J, with 16 bases between. Looked up from germline, CDR1 is MNHEY and CDR2 is SVGAGI. CDR3 length equals 14 residues. CDR3 nucleotides: TGTGCCAGCAAAACCCTGGGGAGCGGTTCACCCCTCCACTTT. It specifies CASKTLGSGSPLHF.

The rearrangement uses TRBV28 and TRBJ1-2, with 7 bases matching TRBD1. This CDR3 spans 16 amino acids. The germline V gene encodes CDR1 MDHEN and CDR2 SYDVKM. V was clipped by 5 bases and J by 4 bases; unmatched bases: 13. The CDR3, as DNA: TGTGCCAGCAGTCCCGCCGGGACAGTCTTCCTCTATGGCTACACCTTC. Its protein product is CASSPAGTVFLYGYTF.

V gene TRBV11-2 combines with J gene TRBJ2-1, with 9 bases lining up with TRBD1. The germline V gene has CDR1 SGHAT and CDR2 FQNNGV. The CDR3 is 17 residues long. Unmatched junction bases numbered 18, after V lost 5 bases and J lost 10 bases. The CDR3 nucleotides are TGTGCCAGCAGCCCCAGGACAGGGGTCCTTTTTACATGGGAGCAGTTCTTC. Its translation is CASSPRTGVLFTWEQFF.

CDR3 sequence reads: CASGRDSLRAGNTIYF. The CDR3 DNA sequence: TGCGCCAGCGGACGGGACAGTCTTCGGGCGGGAAACACCATATATTTT. This chain joins TRBV5-1 and TRBJ1-3; 7 bases match TRBD1. Trimming removed 7 bases from V and 4 bases from J; junction bases left unmatched: 14. Germline-derived CDR1 and CDR2 are SGHRS and YFSETQ. The CDR3 is made up of 16 amino acids.

This rearrangement joins TRBV5-4 to TRBJ1-2, with 7 nucleotides matching TRBD1. With 4 bases clipped from V and 8 bases from J, the junction kept 8 bases outside the gene matches. The germline CDR1 and CDR2 sequences are SGHNT and YYREEE (reference sequence). The CDR3 has 13 amino acids. The CDR3 sequence is CASSQIRGQGYTF. The CDR3 bases are TGTGCCAGCAGCCAAATAAGGGGGCAGGGCTACACCTTC.

The chain couples TRBV7-2 to TRBJ2-5; 9 bases agree with TRBD2. Trimming took 5 bases from V and 7 from J; bases not matched to a gene: 8. The CDR3 covers 14 residues. Germline V gene data show CDR1 as SGHTA and CDR2 as FQGNSA. This CDR3 reads CASSRREGEGTQYF. CDR3 coding DNA: TGTGCCAGCAGCCGGCGGGAGGGGGAAGGGACCCAGTACTTC.

The chain employs TRBV18 and TRBJ1-6; D might be TRBD1 (6 bases). CDR1 KGHSH and CDR2 LQKENI come from the germline V gene. Deletions cut 3 bases from V and 6 bases from J, with 21 bases between. The CDR3 is made up of 18 amino acids. CDR3 sequence reads: CASSPPPGAGAGNSPLHF. The CDR3 bases are TGTGCCAGCTCACCGCCACCCGGGGCGGGGGCCGGTAATTCACCCCTCCACTTT.

The chain recombines TRBV7-9 with TRBJ1-2, with 9 bases identical to TRBD1. The junction had 7 bases not matched to a gene; V was cut back by 4 bases and J by 1 base. In germline, CDR1 is SEHNR, CDR2 FQNEAQ (reference sequence). The CDR3 runs 16 residues. The CDR3 spells CASSWGTGGDNYGYTF. The CDR3 nucleotides are TGTGCCAGCAGCTGGGGAACAGGGGGCGATAACTATGGCTACACCTTC.

The chain uses TRBV19 and TRBJ1-2; the match to TRBD1 covers 10 bases. Germline V gene sequence: CDR1 LNHDA, CDR2 SQIVND (reference sequence). The CDR3 loop spans 14 amino acids. Trimming cost V 4 bases and J 8 bases; bases outside gene matches: 7. CDR3 coding DNA: TGTGCCAGTAGTAAAAGACAGGGGGCGATAGGCTACACCTTC. It yields the protein CASSKRQGAIGYTF.

V and J are TRBV5-6 and TRBJ1-2, with D possibly matching TRBD1 (6 bases). V lost 0 bases, J lost 4 bases, and 16 bases lay in between. In germline, CDR1 is SGHDT, CDR2 YYEEEE. This CDR3 is built from 16 residues. CDR3: CASSLVDSRQVYGYTF. The CDR3 coding sequence is TGTGCCAGCAGCTTGGTAGACTCAAGACAGGTCTATGGCTACACCTTC.

The J gene is TRBJ1-2, the V gene TRBV7-2, with a possible D match to TRBD1 (5 bases). V was shortened by 4 bases and J by 4 bases, with 16 bases between the two germline ends. The V gene's germline CDR1 is SGHTA and CDR2 FQGNSA. This CDR3 region has 15 residues. The CDR3 DNA reads as TGTGCCAGCAGCTCCGCCTCGACAGTGACCTATGGCTACACCTTC. It is translated as CASSSASTVTYGYTF.

The chain joins TRBV20-1 to TRBJ2-5; D might be TRBD1 (5 bases). Trimming left V 5 bases short and J 9 bases short, with 13 bases between. Germline CDR1 DFQATT, CDR2 SNEGSKA (reference sequence). The CDR3 covers 11 residues. The CDR3 reads CSARQGPAQYF. CDR3 in DNA: TGCAGTGCTCGGCAGGGCCCGGCCCAGTACTTC.

The genes are TRBV18 and TRBJ2-3, with 8 bases that match TRBD2. In germline, CDR1 is KGHSH, CDR2 LQKENI. Trimming at V came to 6 bases and at J to 5 bases, leaving 13 bases not matched to a gene. This CDR3 is built from 16 residues. CDR3 DNA sequence: TGTGCCAGCTCTATCAGCGGGGGCGAAATTGGAGATACGCAGTATTTT. It yields the protein CASSISGGEIGDTQYF.

This clone showed up just once. This rearrangement joins TRBV7-8 to TRBJ2-5, with 10 bases matching TRBD2. Trimming cost V 2 bases and J 5 bases; bases outside gene matches: 5. The CDR3 is made up of 15 amino acids. Germline-derived CDR1 and CDR2 are SGHVS and FQNEAQ. The CDR3: CASSLSGGAFETQYF. In DNA form, the CDR3 reads TGTGCCAGCAGCTTAAGCGGGGGGGCGTTTGAGACCCAGTACTTC.

The sample holds one count of this clone. The V gene is TRBV28, the J gene TRBJ1-1; tentative D call: TRBD1 (6 bases). Trimming pared 5 bases from V and 0 bases from J, leaving 16 bases between. The CDR3 is 16 residues long. CDR1 and CDR2 from the germline V gene are MDHEN and SYDVKM. The CDR3 is CASSPGTYYMNTEAFF. Written as DNA, the CDR3 is TGTGCCAGCAGTCCCGGGACATATTACATGAACACTGAAGCTTTCTTT.

This chain's CDR3 is CASSVGSASGYGYTF. The CDR3 nucleotides are TGTGCCAGCAGCGTAGGGTCCGCCTCCGGGTATGGCTACACCTTC. The V gene is TRBV9, the J gene TRBJ1-2; D ambiguous. V was shortened by 0 bases and J by 5 bases, with 14 bases between the two germline ends. In germline, CDR1 is SGDLS, CDR2 YYNGEE. The CDR3 has 15 residues.

This chain uses TRBV6-2 or TRBV6-3 with TRBJ1-4; unclear D gene. Germline CDR1 and CDR2: MNHEY and SVGEGT. V was trimmed by 3 bases and J by 12 bases, leaving 14 bases between them. This CDR3 is 13 amino acids long. The DNA of the CDR3 is TGTGCCAGCAGTTATATATGGGAGTGGGAACTGTTTTTT. This encodes CASSYIWEWELFF.